Sequencing of this T cell receptor (beta chain) was carried out in a study of T cell responses to AZD1222 COVID-19 vaccine. General study points: Two AZD1222 doses significantly raised spike-specific TCR breadth and depth over controls.

V was cut by 1 base and J by 3 bases, with 8 bases left in between. Germline V gene lookup returns CDR1 SGHRS and CDR2 YFSETQ. The CDR3 contains 13 residues. TCRdb's table, derived via immunoSEQ multiplex PCR, lists solely in-frame clones and lacks some. The sample lists around 120,000 clones, 91% occurring once. This clone has only one observation. Antigen: not known. This sequence joins TRBV5-1 and TRBJ2-7; TRBD2 is a possible D gene (6 bases). The receptor's source is an adult in good health. The sequenced sample was peripheral blood, obtained on day 0 of AZD1222 vaccination. The CDR3 DNA reads as TGCGCCAGCAGCTTGCGGGGGAGCTACGAGCAGTACTTC. As protein: CASSLRGSYEQYF.